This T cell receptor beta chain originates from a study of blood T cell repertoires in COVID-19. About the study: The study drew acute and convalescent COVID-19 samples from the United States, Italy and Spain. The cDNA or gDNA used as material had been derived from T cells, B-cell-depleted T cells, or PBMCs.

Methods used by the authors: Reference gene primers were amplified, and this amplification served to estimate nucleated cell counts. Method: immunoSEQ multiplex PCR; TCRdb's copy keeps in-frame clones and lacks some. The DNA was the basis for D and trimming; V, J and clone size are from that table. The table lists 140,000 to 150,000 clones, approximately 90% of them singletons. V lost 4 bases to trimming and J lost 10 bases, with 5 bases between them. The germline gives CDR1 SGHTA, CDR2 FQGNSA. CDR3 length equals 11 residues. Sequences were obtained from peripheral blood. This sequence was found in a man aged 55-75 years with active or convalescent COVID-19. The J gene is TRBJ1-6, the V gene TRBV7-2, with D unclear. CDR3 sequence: CASSSQSPLHF. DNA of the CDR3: TGTGCCAGCAGCTCGCAGTCACCCCTCCACTTT.